The subject of this entry is one T cell receptor beta chain. The sample's treatment: preoperative locoregional IRX-2 cytokine immunotherapy. Preoperative locoregional IRX-2 cytokine immunotherapy was tested in the phase Ib source study. This record belongs to a study of preoperative IRX-2 immunotherapy in early breast cancer. Sequenced by immunoSEQ multiplex PCR; TCRdb stores in-frame clones only, minus some. The sample holds 25,000 to 30,000 clones, approximately 77% seen once. V was shortened by 5 bases and J by 4 bases, with 12 bases between the two germline ends. The CDR3 runs 14 residues. Germline CDR1 MNHGY, CDR2 SAAAGT.

This clonotype was obtained from a human donor with breast cancer. The sequencing used lymph node tissue, collected after IRX-2 immunotherapy. This chain uses TRBV6-8 with TRBJ2-1; D is uncertain. CDR3 sequence reads: CASSTTANYNEQFF. CDR3 DNA sequence: TGTGCCAGCAGTACTACCGCGAATTACAATGAGCAGTTCTTC.